The 8 T cell receptor beta chains presented below share a single source sample, sequenced in a study of T cells in Graves' hyperthyroidism and ophthalmopathy. RNA transcripts yielded amplified TCR beta CDR3 regions. When the TCR CDR3 underwent first-round RT-PCR, the HTBI primer set was used. TCRdb fed the multiplex PCR reads into MiXCR, producing one record per CDR3 protein. The sample has about 640,000 distinct CDR3 sequences, roughly 20% seen once; the top ten hold under 35%. Sequencing was done on a sample of blood. These receptors originate from a man aged 30 to 45 with Graves' ophthalmopathy.

The genes are TRBV6-1 and TRBJ1-2; maybe TRBD1 (6 bases). The CDR3 consists of 17 residues. V lost 5 bases to trimming and J lost 4 bases, with 23 bases between them. Germline assignment: CDR1 MNHNS and CDR2 SASEGT. The CDR3 DNA follows: TGTGCCAGCAGTCCTGTTCAGGGACACCGAACACCCTATGGCTACACCTTC. It translates to CASSPVQGHRTPYGYTF.

The chain employs TRBV19 and TRBJ1-1, with unresolved D. This CDR3 contains 13 residues. Trimming removed 1 base at V and 7 bases at J, with 10 bases between. The germline V gene encodes CDR1 LNHDA and CDR2 SQIVND (reference sequence). In nucleotides, the CDR3 is TGTGCCAGTAGTATAGTCGGAAGTGGTGAAGCTTTCTTT. This sequence encodes CASSIVGSGEAFF.

This clonotype was observed a handful of times. The gene calls are TRBV7-2 and TRBJ2-3; 9 bases agree with TRBD2. The CDR3 runs 15 residues. Trimming at V came to 6 bases and at J to 3 bases, leaving 7 bases not matched to a gene. CDR1 is SGHTA and CDR2 is FQGNSA in the germline V gene. The DNA of the CDR3 is TGTGCCAGCAGTTCTGAGCGGGGGGAGACAGATACGCAGTATTTT. Protein product: CASSSERGETDTQYF.

This clonotype has ten or more counts. The V and J genes are TRBV11-2 and TRBJ2-7, with 8 bases that match TRBD2. This CDR3 comprises 11 residues. The germline gives CDR1 SGHAT, CDR2 FQNNGV. After removal of 8 bases from V and 6 bases from J, the junction contained 3 bases not matched to a gene. This CDR3 is CASGGGFEQYF. Here the CDR3 DNA reads TGTGCCAGCGGCGGGGGGTTCGAGCAGTACTTC.

The chain has TRBV12-3 or TRBV12-4 and TRBJ2-1; no definite D call. Trimming pared 6 bases from V and 8 bases from J, leaving 14 bases between. This CDR3 has 13 amino acids. This CDR3 reads CASRVGRAHEQFF. The DNA of the CDR3 is TGTGCCAGCAGGGTCGGACGAGCCCATGAGCAGTTCTTC.

This sequence joins TRBV7-8 and TRBJ2-1, with 7 bases that match TRBD1. The CDR3 has 15 residues. The V gene's germline CDR1 is SGHVS and CDR2 FQNEAQ. V lost 5 bases to trimming and J lost 1 base; unmatched junction nucleotides: 5. The CDR3 here is CASSMGQNSYNEQFF. The CDR3 bases are TGTGCCAGCAGCATGGGACAGAATTCCTACAATGAGCAGTTCTTC.

This clonotype was detected many times. The rearrangement joins TRBV7-2 to TRBJ2-7, with a possible D match to TRBD2 (5 bases). Germline lookup yields CDR1 SGHTA and CDR2 FQGNSA. CDR3 length equals 16 residues. The V gene lost 0 bases and the J gene lost 0 bases, with 12 bases spanning the gap. CDR3: CASSLARAASSYEQYF. The CDR3 bases are TGTGCCAGCAGCTTAGCGAGGGCAGCTAGCTCCTACGAGCAGTACTTC.

The rearrangement joins TRBV5-6 to TRBJ1-2; D unclear. V lost 2 bases to trimming and J lost 3 bases, with 14 bases between them. From germline, CDR1 is SGHDT and CDR2 YYEEEE. The CDR3 loop spans 15 amino acids. CDR3 in DNA: TGTGCCAGCAGCTTCCCCCCGGGCGGGGACTATGGCTACACCTTC. This codes for CASSFPPGGDYGYTF. Supplemented by reference TRBV5-6 and TRBJ1-2, the full variable domain reads DAGVTQSPTHLIKTRGQQVTLRCSPKSGHDTVSWYQQALGQGPQFIFQYYEEEERQRGNFPDRFSGHQFPNYSSELNVNALLLGDSALYLCASSFPPGGDYGYTFGSGTRLTVV.